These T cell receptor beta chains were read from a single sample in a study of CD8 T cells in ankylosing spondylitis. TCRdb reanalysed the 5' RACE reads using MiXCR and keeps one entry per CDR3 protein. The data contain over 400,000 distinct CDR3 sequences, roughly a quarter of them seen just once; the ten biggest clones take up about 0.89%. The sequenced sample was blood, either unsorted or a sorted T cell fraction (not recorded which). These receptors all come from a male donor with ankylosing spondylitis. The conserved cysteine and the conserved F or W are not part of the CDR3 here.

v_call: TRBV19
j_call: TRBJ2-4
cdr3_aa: ASSPLDRVGNIQY

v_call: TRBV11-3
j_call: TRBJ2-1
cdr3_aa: ASSLRNGIYNEQF

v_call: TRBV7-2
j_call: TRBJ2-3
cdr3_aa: ASSTNLQGSDTQY

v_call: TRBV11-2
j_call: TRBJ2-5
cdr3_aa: ASSHSGRAGETQY

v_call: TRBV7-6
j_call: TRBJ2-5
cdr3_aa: ASSLPGSGTQETQY

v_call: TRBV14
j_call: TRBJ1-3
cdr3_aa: ASSRRQNTIY

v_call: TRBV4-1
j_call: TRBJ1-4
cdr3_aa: ASSQVRGAGVEKLF

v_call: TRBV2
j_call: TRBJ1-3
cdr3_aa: ASPGQTGNTIY

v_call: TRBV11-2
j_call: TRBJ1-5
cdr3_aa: ASSLEIRGQIDNQPQH

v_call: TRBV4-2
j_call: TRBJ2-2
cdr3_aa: ASSGGGGDTGELF

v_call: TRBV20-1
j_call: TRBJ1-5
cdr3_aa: SARDGRGAGNQPQH

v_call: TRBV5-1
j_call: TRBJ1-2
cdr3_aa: ASSLSVYYGYT

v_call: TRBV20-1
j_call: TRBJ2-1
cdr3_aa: SARSRALGNEQF

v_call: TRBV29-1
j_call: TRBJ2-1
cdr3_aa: SVPSGWGSYNEQF

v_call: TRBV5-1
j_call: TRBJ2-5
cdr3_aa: ASRPEAETQY

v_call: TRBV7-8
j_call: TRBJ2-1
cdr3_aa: ASSLGGAQTYNEQF

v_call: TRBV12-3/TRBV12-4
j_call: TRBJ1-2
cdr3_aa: ASGTGKGYDYT

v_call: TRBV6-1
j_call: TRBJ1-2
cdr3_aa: ASSPRGLELYGYT

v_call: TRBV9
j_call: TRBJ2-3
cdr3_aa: ASSVGWAVTDTQY

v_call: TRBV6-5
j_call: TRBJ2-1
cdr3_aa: ASSYSAEQF

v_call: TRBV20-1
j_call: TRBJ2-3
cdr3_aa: SAQRTSGYTDTQY

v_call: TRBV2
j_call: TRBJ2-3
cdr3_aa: ASSEGTGRDTQY

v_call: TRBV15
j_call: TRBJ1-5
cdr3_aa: ATSRQFNQPQH

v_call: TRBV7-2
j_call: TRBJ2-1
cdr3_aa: ASSLREGSDEQF

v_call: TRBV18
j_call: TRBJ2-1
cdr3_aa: ASSGTQDSYNEQF

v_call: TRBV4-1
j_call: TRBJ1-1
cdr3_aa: ASSQARGLANTEAF

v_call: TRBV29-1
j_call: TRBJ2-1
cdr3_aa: SVEDQGNEQF

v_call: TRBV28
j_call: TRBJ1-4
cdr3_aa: ASRGVDEKLF

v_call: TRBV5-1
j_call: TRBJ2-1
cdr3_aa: ASSLDRAHEQF

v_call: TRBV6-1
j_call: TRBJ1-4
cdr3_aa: ASRKQGGEKLF

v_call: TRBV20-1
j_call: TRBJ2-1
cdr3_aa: SAGTSGPRNEQF

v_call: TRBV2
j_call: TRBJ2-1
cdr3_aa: ASRQTGGANEQF

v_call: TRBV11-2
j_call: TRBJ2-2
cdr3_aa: ASSLEDGRGELF

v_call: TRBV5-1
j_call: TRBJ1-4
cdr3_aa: ASSLQGPPNEKLF

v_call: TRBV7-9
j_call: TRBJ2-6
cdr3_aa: ASSLGEARGANVLT

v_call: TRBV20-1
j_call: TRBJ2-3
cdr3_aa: SARVGGISTDTQY

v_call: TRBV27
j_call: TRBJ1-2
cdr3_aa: ASSLSRGRSNYGYT

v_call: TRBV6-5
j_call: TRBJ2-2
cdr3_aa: ASSYSYLTNTGELF